The TCR beta chain described here comes from a study of shared clonotypes between healthy human individuals. Germline V CDR1 and CDR2: MNHNS, SASEGT. The CDR3 contains 14 residues. The V end lost 0 bases, the J end lost 0 bases, and 3 bases lay between the germline ends. Researchers partitioned CD4+ cells into CD45RA+ naive and CD45RA-negative memory subsets. Repertoires were generated with immunoSEQ multiplex PCR, while TCRdb's copy carries only in-frame clones and drops some. Of 2 million to 2.5 million clones in the sample, roughly 96% were seen once. This chain uses TRBV6-1 with TRBJ2-1; D is unclear. Sequenced sample: naive CD4+ T cells sorted from blood. The subset here: CD45RA+ positively selected. This TCR was recovered from a man aged 18 to 29 in good health. Written as DNA, the CDR3 is TGTGCCAGCAGTGAAGCGGGCTCCTACAATGAGCAGTTCTTC. It yields the protein CASSEAGSYNEQFF.